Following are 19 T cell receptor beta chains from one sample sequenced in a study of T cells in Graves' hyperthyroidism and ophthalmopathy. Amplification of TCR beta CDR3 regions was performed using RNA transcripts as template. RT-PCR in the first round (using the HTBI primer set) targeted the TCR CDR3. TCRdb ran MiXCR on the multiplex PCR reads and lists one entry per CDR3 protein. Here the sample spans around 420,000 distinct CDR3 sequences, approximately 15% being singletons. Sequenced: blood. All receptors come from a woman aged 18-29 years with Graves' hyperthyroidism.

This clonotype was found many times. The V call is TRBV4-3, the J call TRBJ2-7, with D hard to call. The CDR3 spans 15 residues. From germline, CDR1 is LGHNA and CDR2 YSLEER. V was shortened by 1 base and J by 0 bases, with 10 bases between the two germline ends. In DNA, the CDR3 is TGCGCCAGCAGCCAAGTCGACGGTCTCTCCTACGAGCAGTACTTC. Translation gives CASSQVDGLSYEQYF.

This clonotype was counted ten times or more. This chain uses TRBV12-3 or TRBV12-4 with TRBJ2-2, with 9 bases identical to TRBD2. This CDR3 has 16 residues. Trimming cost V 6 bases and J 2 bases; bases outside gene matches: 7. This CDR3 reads CASSPRGLANTGELFF. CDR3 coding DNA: TGTGCCAGCAGCCCCCGGGGACTAGCCAACACCGGGGAGCTGTTTTTT.

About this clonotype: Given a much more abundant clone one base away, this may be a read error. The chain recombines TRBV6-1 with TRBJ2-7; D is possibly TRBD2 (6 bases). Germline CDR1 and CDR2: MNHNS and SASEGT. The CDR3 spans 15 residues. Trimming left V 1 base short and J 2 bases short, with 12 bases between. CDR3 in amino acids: CASSEGVSGAYEQYF. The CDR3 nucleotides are TGTGCCAGCAGTGAAGGGGTTAGCGGAGCCTACGAGCAGTACTTC.

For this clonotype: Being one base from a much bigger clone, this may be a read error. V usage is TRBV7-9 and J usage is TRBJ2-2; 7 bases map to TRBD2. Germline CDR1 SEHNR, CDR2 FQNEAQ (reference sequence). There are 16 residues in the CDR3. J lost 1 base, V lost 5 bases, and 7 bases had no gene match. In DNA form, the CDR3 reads TGTGCCAGCAGCCCGCCTAGCGGTGAGAACACCGGGGAGCTGTTTTTT. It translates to CASSPPSGENTGELFF.

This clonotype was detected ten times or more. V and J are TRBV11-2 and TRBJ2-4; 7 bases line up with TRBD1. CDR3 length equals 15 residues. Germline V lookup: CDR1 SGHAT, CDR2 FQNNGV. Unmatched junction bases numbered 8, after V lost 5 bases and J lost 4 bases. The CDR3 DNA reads TGTGCCAGCAGCCTACCGGGACAGTCTAAAAACATTCAGTACTTC. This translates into CASSLPGQSKNIQYF.

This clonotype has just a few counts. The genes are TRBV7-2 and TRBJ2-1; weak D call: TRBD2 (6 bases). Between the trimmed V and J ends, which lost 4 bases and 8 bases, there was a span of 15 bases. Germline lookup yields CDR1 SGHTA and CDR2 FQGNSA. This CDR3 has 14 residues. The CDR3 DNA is TGTGCCAGCAGCTCCCACTCGACTAGAGATGAGCAGTTCTTC. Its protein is CASSSHSTRDEQFF.

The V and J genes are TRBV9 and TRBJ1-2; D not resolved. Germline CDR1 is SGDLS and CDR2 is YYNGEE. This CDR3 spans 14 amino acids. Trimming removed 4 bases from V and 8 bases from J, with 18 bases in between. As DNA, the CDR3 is TGTGCCAGCAGCTACGAACAGTCCCCTCTCGGCTACACCTTC. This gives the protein CASSYEQSPLGYTF.

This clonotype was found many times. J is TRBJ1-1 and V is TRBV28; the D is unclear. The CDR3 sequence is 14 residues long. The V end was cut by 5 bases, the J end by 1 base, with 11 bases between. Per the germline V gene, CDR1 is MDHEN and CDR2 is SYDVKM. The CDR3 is CASSTGLTNTEAFF. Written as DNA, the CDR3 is TGTGCCAGCAGTACGGGTCTTACGAACACTGAAGCTTTCTTT.

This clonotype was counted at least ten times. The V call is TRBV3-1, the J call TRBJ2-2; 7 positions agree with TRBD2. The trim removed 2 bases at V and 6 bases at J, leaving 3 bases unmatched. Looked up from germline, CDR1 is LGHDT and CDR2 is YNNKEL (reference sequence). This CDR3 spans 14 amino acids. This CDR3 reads CASSQRTRPGELFF. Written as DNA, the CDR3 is TGTGCCAGCAGCCAACGGACTAGGCCCGGGGAGCTGTTTTTT.

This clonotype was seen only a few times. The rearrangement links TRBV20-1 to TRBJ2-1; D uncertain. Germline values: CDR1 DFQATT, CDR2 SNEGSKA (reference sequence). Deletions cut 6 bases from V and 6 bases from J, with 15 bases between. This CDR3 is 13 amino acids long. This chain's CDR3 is CSATLRSSNEQFF. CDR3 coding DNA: TGCAGTGCCACCTTACGTTCTAGCAATGAGCAGTTCTTC.

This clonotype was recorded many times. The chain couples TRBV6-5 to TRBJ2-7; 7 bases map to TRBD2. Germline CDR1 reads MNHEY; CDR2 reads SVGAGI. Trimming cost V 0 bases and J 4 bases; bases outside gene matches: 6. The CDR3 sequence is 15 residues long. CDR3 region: CASSYSSGGSYEQYF. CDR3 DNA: TGTGCCAGCAGTTACTCCTCCGGCGGGAGTTACGAGCAGTACTTC.

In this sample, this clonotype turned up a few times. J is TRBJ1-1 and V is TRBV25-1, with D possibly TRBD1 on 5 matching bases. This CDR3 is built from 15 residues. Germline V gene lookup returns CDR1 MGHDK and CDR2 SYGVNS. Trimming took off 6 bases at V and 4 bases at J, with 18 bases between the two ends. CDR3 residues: CASRTVGKGPTEAFF. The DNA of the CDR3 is TGTGCCAGCAGAACAGTTGGGAAGGGGCCCACTGAAGCTTTCTTT.

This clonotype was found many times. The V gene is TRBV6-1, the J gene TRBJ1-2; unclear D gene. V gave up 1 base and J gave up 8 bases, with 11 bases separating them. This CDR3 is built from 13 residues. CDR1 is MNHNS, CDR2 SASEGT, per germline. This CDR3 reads CASSEGEKDGYTF. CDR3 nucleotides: TGTGCCAGCAGTGAAGGGGAAAAGGACGGCTACACCTTC.

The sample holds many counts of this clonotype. The CDR3 is CASSYSVGGSYEQYF. CDR3 DNA sequence: TGTGCCAGCAGTTACTCTGTCGGGGGATCCTACGAGCAGTACTTC. V gene TRBV6-5 combines with J gene TRBJ2-7; a weak D match, TRBD2 (6 bases). V was clipped by 0 bases and J by 1 base, with 10 bases between them. The CDR3 contains 15 residues. Germline V gene lookup returns CDR1 MNHEY and CDR2 SVGAGI.

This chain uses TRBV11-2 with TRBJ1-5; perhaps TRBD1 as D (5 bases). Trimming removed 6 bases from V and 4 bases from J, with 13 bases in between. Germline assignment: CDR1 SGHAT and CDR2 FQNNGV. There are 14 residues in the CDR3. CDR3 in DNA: TGTGCCAGCAGGCAAGCCTGGGGGAATCAGCCCCAGCATTTT. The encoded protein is CASRQAWGNQPQHF.

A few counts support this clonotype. The CDR3 spells CASSLNSGAGPYEQYF. CDR3 nucleotide sequence: TGTGCCAGCAGTTTGAATTCCGGGGCAGGGCCCTACGAGCAGTACTTC. The chain recombines TRBV28 with TRBJ2-7; D assignment may be TRBD1 or TRBD2 (5 bases each). Germline CDR1 reads MDHEN; CDR2 reads SYDVKM. The CDR3 covers 16 residues. Trimming stripped 3 bases from V and 2 bases from J, with 17 bases between.

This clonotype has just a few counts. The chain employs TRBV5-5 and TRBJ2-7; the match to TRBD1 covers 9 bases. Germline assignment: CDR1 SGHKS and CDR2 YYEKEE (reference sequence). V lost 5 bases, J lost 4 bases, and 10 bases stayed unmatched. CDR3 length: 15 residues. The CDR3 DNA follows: TGTGCCAGCAGTCCATACAGGGGGCCCACTTACGAGCAGTACTTC. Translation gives CASSPYRGPTYEQYF.

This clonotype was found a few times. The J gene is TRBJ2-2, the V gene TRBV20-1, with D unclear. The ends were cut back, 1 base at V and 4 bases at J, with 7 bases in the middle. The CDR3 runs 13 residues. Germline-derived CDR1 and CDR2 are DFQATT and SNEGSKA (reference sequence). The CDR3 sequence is CSARARPTGELFF. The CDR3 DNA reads TGCAGTGCTAGAGCCAGGCCCACCGGGGAGCTGTTTTTT.

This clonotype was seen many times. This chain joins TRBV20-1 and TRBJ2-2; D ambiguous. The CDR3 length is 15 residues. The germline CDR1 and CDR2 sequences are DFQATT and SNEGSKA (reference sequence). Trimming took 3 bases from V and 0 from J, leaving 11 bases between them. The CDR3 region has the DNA TGCAGTGCTAGTCAGGCGGTTGCGAACACCGGGGAGCTGTTTTTT. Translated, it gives CSASQAVANTGELFF.